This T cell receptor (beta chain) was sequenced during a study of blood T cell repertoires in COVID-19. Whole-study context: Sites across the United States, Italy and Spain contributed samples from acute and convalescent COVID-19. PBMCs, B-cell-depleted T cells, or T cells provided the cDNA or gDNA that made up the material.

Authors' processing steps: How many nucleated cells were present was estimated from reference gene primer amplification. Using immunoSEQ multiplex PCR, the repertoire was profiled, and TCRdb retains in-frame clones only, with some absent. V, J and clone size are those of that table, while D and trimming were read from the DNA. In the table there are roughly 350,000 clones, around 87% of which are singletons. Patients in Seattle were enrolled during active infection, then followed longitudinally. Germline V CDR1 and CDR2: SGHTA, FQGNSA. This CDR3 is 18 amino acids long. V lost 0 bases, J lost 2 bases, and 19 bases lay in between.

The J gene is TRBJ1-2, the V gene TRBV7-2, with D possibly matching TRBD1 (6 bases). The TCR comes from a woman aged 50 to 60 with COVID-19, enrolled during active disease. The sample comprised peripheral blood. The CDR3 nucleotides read TGTGCCAGCAGCTTAGCGGCAGGGGCAGCGCGTCAAAACTATGGCTACACCTTC. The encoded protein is CASSLAAGAARQNYGYTF.